This entry lists 22 T cell receptor beta chains sequenced from one sample in a study of cytomegalovirus exposure and HLA in healthy donors. TCRdb's copy holds only in-frame clones and misses some; the assay was immunoSEQ multiplex PCR. The repertoire has 120,000 to 150,000 clones, approximately 85% of them found once; the top ten carry almost 1.5%. Sequencing used PBMCs. Receptors were obtained from a woman aged 25 to 39 in good health and CMV-seronegative.

This rearrangement joins TRBV9 to TRBJ2-3; 10 nucleotides match TRBD2. Germline lookup yields CDR1 SGDLS and CDR2 YYNGEE. This CDR3 region has 14 residues. J lost 4 bases, V lost 4 bases, and 3 bases had no gene match. The CDR3 DNA sequence: TGTGCCAGCAGCTTAAGCGGGGGGGCAGATACGCAGTATTTT. It specifies CASSLSGGADTQYF.

This rearrangement joins TRBV6-1 to TRBJ2-3; 7 bases are a match to TRBD1. The V gene end was trimmed by 7 bases and the J gene end by 0 bases; junction bases not matched to a gene: 7. Per germline, CDR1 MNHNS and CDR2 SASEGT. This CDR3 is built from 15 residues. CDR3 sequence reads: CASTWGQPSTDTQYF. The CDR3 DNA reads TGTGCCAGCACCTGGGGACAGCCTAGCACAGATACGCAGTATTTT.

V and J are TRBV19 and TRBJ2-7, with unresolved D. The CDR3 covers 14 residues. The germline V and J ends were trimmed by 2 bases and 0 bases, with 8 bases remaining between them. Germline CDR1 LNHDA, CDR2 SQIVND (reference sequence). CDR3 DNA sequence: TGTGCCAGTAGTATAAACAGAAACTCCTACGAGCAGTACTTC. Encoded protein: CASSINRNSYEQYF. The full variable domain, its missing parts supplied by reference TRBV19 and TRBJ2-7, is DGGITQSPKYLFRKEGQNVTLSCEQNLNHDAMYWYRQDPGQGLRLIYYSQIVNDFQKGDIAEGYSVSREKKESFPLTVTSAQKNPTAFYLCASSINRNSYEQYFGPGTRLTVT.

This chain connects TRBV6-5 to TRBJ1-2; TRBD1 aligns across 8 bases. Germline CDR1 and CDR2: MNHEY and SVGAGI. The CDR3 runs to 15 residues. After removal of 4 bases from V and 2 bases from J, the junction contained 6 bases not matched to a gene. The CDR3 nucleotides are TGTGCCAGCAGTTTCCGACAGGGGAGGAACTATGGCTACACCTTC. Residues: CASSFRQGRNYGYTF.

The chain recombines TRBV7-3 with TRBJ2-7; TRBD2 agrees at 7 bases. Unmatched junction bases numbered 8, after V lost 8 bases and J lost 10 bases. Germline loops: CDR1 SGHTA, CDR2 FQGTGA. The CDR3 length is 11 residues. This CDR3 reads CASATGGVQYF. CDR3 sequence (DNA): TGTGCCAGCGCCACGGGGGGAGTTCAGTACTTC.

This clone was detected once. The V call is TRBV23-1, the J call TRBJ2-7, with a weak D call TRBD1 (6 bases). TRBV23-1 is an open reading frame whose function is uncertain. V was clipped by 8 bases and J by 3 bases, with 26 bases between them. The CDR3 is 17 residues long. The CDR3 nucleotides read TGCGCCAGCCCTCCTCTGGGGGCGGGTTGGGAGTTCTACGAGCAGTACTTC. Translated: CASPPLGAGWEFYEQYF.

V usage is TRBV10-2 and J usage is TRBJ2-7; 8 bases agree with TRBD1. Germline CDR1 WSHSY, CDR2 SAAADI. V dropped 6 bases and J dropped 5; count of bases not matched to a gene: 9. The CDR3 runs 14 residues. CDR3 amino acids: CASRPGQVADEQYF. CDR3 DNA: TGCGCCAGCAGACCGGGACAGGTAGCCGACGAGCAGTACTTC.

The chain combines TRBV9 with TRBJ1-1, with D possibly matching TRBD1 (5 bases). CDR1 is SGDLS, CDR2 YYNGEE, per germline. Deletions cut 0 bases from V and 7 bases from J, with 13 bases between. The CDR3 is made up of 14 amino acids. The chain's CDR3 is CASSVGAGLGEAFF. The CDR3 nucleotides read TGTGCCAGCAGCGTAGGTGCAGGGCTAGGTGAAGCTTTCTTT. The variable domain in full, completed from reference TRBV9 and TRBJ1-1, reads DSGVTQTPKHLITATGQRVTLRCSPRSGDLSVYWYQQSLDQGLQFLIQYYNGEERAKGNILERFSAQQFPDLHSELNLSSLELGDSALYFCASSVGAGLGEAFFGQGTRLTVV.

CDR3 region: CASSYRGGLYGYTF. CDR3 nucleotide sequence: TGTGCCAGCAGTTACAGGGGTGGACTTTATGGCTACACCTTC. This chain uses TRBV28 with TRBJ1-2; 7 positions agree with TRBD1. CDR3 length: 14 amino acids. V shed 4 bases, J shed 5 bases, and the junction held 7 bases outside the gene matches. Germline V CDR1 and CDR2: MDHEN, SYDVKM.

This clone was counted only a few times. The chain recombines TRBV19 with TRBJ1-2; 7 bases match TRBD1. V dropped 11 bases and J dropped 3; count of bases not matched to a gene: 9. Germline assignment: CDR1 LNHDA and CDR2 SQIVND (reference sequence). This CDR3 region has 13 residues. The CDR3: CAVRGLSDYGYTF. As DNA, the CDR3 is TGTGCCGTAAGGGGGCTTTCCGACTATGGCTACACCTTC.

The rearrangement joins TRBV5-4 to TRBJ2-3, with D possibly matching TRBD2 (6 bases). V was cut by 4 bases and J by 2 bases, with 14 bases left in between. Germline V gene sequence: CDR1 SGHNT, CDR2 YYREEE (reference sequence). This CDR3 spans 15 amino acids. The CDR3 spells CASSPASALTDTQYF. The CDR3 DNA is TGTGCCAGCAGCCCCGCTAGCGCCCTCACAGATACGCAGTATTTT.

The genes are TRBV11-3 and TRBJ2-1; D uncertain. The CDR3 length is 14 residues. V dropped 0 bases and J dropped 8 bases, with 11 bases sitting between them. CDR1 is SGHNT, CDR2 YENEEA, per germline. The CDR3 region has the DNA TGTGCCAGCAGCTTAGATGGTTCGAGCGATGAGCAGTTCTTC. Translating gives CASSLDGSSDEQFF.

Details on this clone: Other nucleotide sequences in the sample specify the same CDR3. V gene TRBV29-1 combines with J gene TRBJ2-5; D might be TRBD1 (5 bases). The length of the CDR3 is 11 residues. The germline CDR1 and CDR2 sequences are SQVTM and ANQGSEA. V dropped 4 bases and J dropped 3 bases, with 6 bases sitting between them. The CDR3 DNA reads TGCAGCGTTGGACAGAAAGAGACCCAGTACTTC. It translates to CSVGQKETQYF.

This clone was detected once. The chain joins TRBV18 to TRBJ1-1, with TRBD1 matching over 7 bases. V was pared by 6 bases and J by 3 bases, with 10 bases of the junction left unmatched. The V gene's germline CDR1 is KGHSH and CDR2 LQKENI. CDR3 size: 15 residues. The CDR3 loop is CASSNQGGRDTEAFF. DNA of the CDR3: TGTGCCAGCTCGAACCAGGGGGGAAGGGACACTGAAGCTTTCTTT.

The V and J genes are TRBV2 and TRBJ2-3, with 13 bases that match TRBD2. Trimming removed 8 bases from V and 4 bases from J; junction bases left unmatched: 6. CDR3 length: 15 amino acids. Germline V gene lookup returns CDR1 SNHLY and CDR2 FYNNEI. CDR3 protein: CASQKTSGGSDTQYF. In nucleotides, the CDR3 is TGTGCCAGCCAAAAGACTAGCGGGGGGTCAGATACGCAGTATTTT. The variable domain in full, completed from reference TRBV2 and TRBJ2-3, reads EPEVTQTPSHQVTQMGQEVILRCVPISNHLYFYWYRQILGQKVEFLVSFYNNEISEKSEIFDDQFSVERPDGSNFTLKIRSTKLEDSAMYFCASQKTSGGSDTQYFGPGTRLTVL.

The gene calls are TRBV5-1 and TRBJ2-1; D may be TRBD1 (5 bases). Germline V gene sequence: CDR1 SGHRS, CDR2 YFSETQ. The germline V and J ends were trimmed by 4 bases and 6 bases, with 14 bases remaining between them. This CDR3 region has 14 residues. The CDR3 coding sequence is TGCGCCAGCAGCCTTCAACAGGTGATCAATGAGCAGTTCTTC. It yields the protein CASSLQQVINEQFF.

This sequence joins TRBV11-2 and TRBJ2-5, with 8 bases identical to TRBD1. Germline V lookup: CDR1 SGHAT, CDR2 FQNNGV. Unmatched junction bases numbered 7, after V lost 1 base and J lost 3 bases. This CDR3 is built from 16 residues. The CDR3 coding sequence is TGTGCCAGCAGCTTAGTCTTAGGGGGACAGGAAGAGACCCAGTACTTC. It yields the protein CASSLVLGGQEETQYF.

The gene calls are TRBV2 and TRBJ1-5; a weak D match, TRBD1 (5 bases). This CDR3 is 16 amino acids long. V was trimmed by 2 bases and J by 2 bases, leaving 13 bases between them. Germline V gene lookup returns CDR1 SNHLY and CDR2 FYNNEI. CDR3 nucleotides: TGTGCCAGCAGTGAACAGGGTAGGGCCGGCAATCAGCCCCAGCATTTT. It translates to CASSEQGRAGNQPQHF.

The V gene is TRBV28, the J gene TRBJ1-5; TRBD1 matches at 7 bases. Germline assignment: CDR1 MDHEN and CDR2 SYDVKM. Trimming took 5 bases from V and 0 from J; bases not matched to a gene: 7. This CDR3 is built from 16 residues. The CDR3 DNA is TGTGCCAGCAGTGTCCGCACAGGGGTTAGCAATCAGCCCCAGCATTTT. Protein product: CASSVRTGVSNQPQHF.

This rearrangement joins TRBV7-3 to TRBJ2-3, with 8 bases lining up with TRBD1. There are 16 residues in the CDR3. J was trimmed by 4 bases and V by 0 bases; bases with no gene match: 6. CDR1 is SGHTA and CDR2 is FQGTGA in the germline V gene. CDR3 protein: CASSLTGRGRSDTQYF. The CDR3, as DNA: TGTGCCAGCAGCTTAACGGGCAGGGGGCGATCAGATACGCAGTATTTT.

The V and J genes are TRBV5-1 and TRBJ2-3; D may be TRBD1 (6 bases). Germline loops: CDR1 SGHRS, CDR2 YFSETQ. This CDR3 region has 16 residues. Between the trimmed V and J ends, which lost 0 bases and 0 bases, there was a span of 11 bases. DNA of the CDR3: TGCGCCAGCAGCTTGGGGGGGACATTGAGCACAGATACGCAGTATTTT. As protein: CASSLGGTLSTDTQYF. The full variable domain, rest sourced from reference TRBV5-1 and TRBJ2-3, is KAGVTQTPRYLIKTRGQQVTLSCSPISGHRSVSWYQQTPGQGLQFLFEYFSETQRNKGNFPGRFSGRQFSNSRSEMNVSTLELGDSALYLCASSLGGTLSTDTQYFGPGTRLTVL.

This chain links TRBV7-2 with TRBJ2-7; 9 nucleotides match TRBD2. The CDR3 is made up of 15 amino acids. J lost 2 bases, V lost 1 base, and 3 bases had no gene match. Germline CDR1 reads SGHTA; CDR2 reads FQGNSA. This CDR3 is CASSLDLAGAYEQYF. The CDR3 nucleotides read TGTGCCAGCAGCTTAGACTTAGCGGGAGCCTACGAGCAGTACTTC.